This section outlines one T cell receptor beta chain sequence together with its context. Its antigen is not identified. CDR1 is SGDLS, CDR2 YYNGEE, per germline. The CDR3 extends over 15 amino acids. Unmatched junction bases numbered 11, after V lost 3 bases and J lost 7 bases. The run depth of the assay was deep. Each subset's genomic DNA was split evenly across several immunoSEQ plates. Unsorted PBMCs provided DNA that was sequenced on ten immunoSEQ deep assay plates. Some clones are missing from TCRdb's copy, which holds only in-frame ones; the method was immunoSEQ multiplex PCR. The top ten clones hold 12% of a sample with more than 400,000 clones, 60% to 80% of them seen once. The record originates from a study of shared clonotypes between healthy human individuals. The study's findings and limits: Clonotype sharing among donors, it was expected, would be affected by sequencing depth.

This clonotype was obtained from a woman aged 40 to 55 in good health. Some clones in this sample may be carry-over from other donors' samples. Sequencing input: PBMCs. The chain joins TRBV9 to TRBJ1-2, with 8 bases lining up with TRBD1. The CDR3 region has the DNA TGTGCCAGCAGCGACAAACAGGGGGAGCTGGGTGGCTACACCTTC. It yields the protein CASSDKQGELGGYTF.